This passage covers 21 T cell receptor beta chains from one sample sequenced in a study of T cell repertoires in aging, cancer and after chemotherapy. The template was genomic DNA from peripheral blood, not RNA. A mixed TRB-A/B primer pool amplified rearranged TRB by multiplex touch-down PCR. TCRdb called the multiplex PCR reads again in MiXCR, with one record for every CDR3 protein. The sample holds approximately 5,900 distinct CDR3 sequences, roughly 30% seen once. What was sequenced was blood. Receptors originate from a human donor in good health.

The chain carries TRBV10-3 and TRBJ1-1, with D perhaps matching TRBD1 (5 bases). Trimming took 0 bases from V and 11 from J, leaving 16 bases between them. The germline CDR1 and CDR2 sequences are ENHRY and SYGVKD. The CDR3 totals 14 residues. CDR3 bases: TGTGCCATCAGTGAGTCCCCTAGACAGACTATTGCTTTCTTT. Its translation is CAISESPRQTIAFF.

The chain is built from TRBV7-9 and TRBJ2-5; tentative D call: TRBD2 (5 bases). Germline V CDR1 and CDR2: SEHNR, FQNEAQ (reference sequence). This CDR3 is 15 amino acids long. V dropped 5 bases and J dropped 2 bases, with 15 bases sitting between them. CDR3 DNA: TGTGCCAGCAGCCACCACTTAGCGTTACAAGAGACCCAGTACTTC. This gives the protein CASSHHLALQETQYF. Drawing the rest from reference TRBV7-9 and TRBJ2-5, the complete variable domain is DTGVSQNPRHKITKRGQNVTFRCDPISEHNRLYWYRQTLGQGPEFLTYFQNEAQLEKSRLLSDRFSAERPKGSFSTLEIQRTEQGDSAMYLCASSHHLALQETQYFGPGTRLLVL.

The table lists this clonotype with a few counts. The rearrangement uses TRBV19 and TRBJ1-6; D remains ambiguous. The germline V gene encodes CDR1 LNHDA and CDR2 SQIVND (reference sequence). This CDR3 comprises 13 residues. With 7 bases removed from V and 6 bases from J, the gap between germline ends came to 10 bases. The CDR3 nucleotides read TGTGCCAGTAACAAGGGTAGTAATTCACCCCTCCACTTT. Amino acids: CASNKGSNSPLHF.

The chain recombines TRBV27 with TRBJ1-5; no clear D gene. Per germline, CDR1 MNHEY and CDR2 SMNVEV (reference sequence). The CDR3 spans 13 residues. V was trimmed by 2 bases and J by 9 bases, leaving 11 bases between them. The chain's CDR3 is CASSLQAPGPQHF. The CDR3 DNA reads TGTGCCAGCAGTTTACAGGCGCCCGGGCCCCAGCATTTT.

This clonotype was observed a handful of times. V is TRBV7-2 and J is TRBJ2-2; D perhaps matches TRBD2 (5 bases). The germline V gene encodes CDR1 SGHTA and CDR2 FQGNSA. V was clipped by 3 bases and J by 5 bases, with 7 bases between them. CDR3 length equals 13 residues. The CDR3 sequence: CASSFPGTGELFF. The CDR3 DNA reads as TGTGCCAGCAGCTTTCCGGGAACCGGGGAGCTGTTTTTT. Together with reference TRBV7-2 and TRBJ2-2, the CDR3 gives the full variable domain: GAGVSQSPSNKVTEKGKDVELRCDPISGHTALYWYRQSLGQGLEFLIYFQGNSAPDKSGLPSDRFSAERTGGSVSTLTIQRTQQEDSAVYLCASSFPGTGELFFGEGSRLTVL.

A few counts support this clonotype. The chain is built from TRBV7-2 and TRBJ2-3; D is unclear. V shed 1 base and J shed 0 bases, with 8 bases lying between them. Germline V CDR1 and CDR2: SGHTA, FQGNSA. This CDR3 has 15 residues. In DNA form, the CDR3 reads TGTGCCAGCAGCTTAGGAGGAATTAGCACAGATACGCAGTATTTT. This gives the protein CASSLGGISTDTQYF.

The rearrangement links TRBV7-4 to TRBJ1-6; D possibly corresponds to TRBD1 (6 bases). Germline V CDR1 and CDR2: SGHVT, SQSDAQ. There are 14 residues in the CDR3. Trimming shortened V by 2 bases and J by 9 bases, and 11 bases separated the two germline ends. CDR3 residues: CASSLLQGSSPLHF. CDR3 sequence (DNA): TGTGCCAGCAGCTTACTACAGGGCAGTTCACCCCTCCACTTT.

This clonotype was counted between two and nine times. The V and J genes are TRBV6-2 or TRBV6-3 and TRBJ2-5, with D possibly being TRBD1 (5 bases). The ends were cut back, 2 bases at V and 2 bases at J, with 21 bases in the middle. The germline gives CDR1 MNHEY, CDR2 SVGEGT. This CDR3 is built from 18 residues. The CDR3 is CASSYGQGGIHGQETQYF. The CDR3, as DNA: TGTGCCAGCAGTTACGGGCAGGGCGGTATACATGGACAAGAGACCCAGTACTTC.

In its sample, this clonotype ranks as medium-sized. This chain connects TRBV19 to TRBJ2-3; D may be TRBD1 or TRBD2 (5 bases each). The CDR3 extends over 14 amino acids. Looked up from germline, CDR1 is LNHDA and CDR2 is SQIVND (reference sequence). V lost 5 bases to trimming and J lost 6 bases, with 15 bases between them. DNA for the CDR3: TGTGCCAGTAGTCGGGACCCGAGGTCGGATACGCAGTATTTT. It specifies CASSRDPRSDTQYF.

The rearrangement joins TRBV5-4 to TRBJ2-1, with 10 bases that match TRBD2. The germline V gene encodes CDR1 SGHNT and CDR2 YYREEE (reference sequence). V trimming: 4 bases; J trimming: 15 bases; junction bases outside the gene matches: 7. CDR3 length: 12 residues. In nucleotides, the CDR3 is TGTGCCAGCAGCCGGGAGCGGGGGGGCTCGTTCTTC. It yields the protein CASSRERGGSFF.

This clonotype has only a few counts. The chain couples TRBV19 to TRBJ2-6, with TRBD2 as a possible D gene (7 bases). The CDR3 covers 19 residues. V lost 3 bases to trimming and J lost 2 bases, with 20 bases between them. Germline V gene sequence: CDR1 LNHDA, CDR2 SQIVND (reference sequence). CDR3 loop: CASSIFGTGGPAGANVLTF. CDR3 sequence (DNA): TGTGCCAGTAGTATCTTCGGAACGGGGGGCCCCGCTGGGGCCAACGTCCTGACTTTC.

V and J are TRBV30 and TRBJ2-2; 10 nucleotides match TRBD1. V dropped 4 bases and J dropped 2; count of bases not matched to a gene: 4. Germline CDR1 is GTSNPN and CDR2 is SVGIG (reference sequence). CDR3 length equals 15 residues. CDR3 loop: CAWNRQGANTGELFF. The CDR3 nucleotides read TGTGCCTGGAACCGACAGGGGGCAAACACCGGGGAGCTGTTTTTT.

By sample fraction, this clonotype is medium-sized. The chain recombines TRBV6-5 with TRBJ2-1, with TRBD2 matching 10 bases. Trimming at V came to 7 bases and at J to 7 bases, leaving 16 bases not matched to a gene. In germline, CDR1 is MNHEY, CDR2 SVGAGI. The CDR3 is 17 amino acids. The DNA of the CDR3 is TGTGCCAGCAACCCACATCGACTAGCGGGCTTTTTAAATGAGCAGTTCTTC. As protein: CASNPHRLAGFLNEQFF.

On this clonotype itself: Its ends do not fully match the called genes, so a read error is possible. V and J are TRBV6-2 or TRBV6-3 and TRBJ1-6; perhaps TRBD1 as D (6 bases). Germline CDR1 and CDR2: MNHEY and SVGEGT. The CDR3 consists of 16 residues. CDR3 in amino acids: CASSWDNQGYNSPLDF. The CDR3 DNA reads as TGTGCCAGCAGTTGGGACAACCAGGGGTATAATTCACCCCTCGACTTT.

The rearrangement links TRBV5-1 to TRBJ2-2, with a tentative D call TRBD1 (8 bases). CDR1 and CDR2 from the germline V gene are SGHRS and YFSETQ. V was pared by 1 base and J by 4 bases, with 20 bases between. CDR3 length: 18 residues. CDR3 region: CASSLRTGTSGGTGELFF. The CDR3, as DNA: TGCGCCAGCAGCTTGCGGACAGGGACGTCGGGGGGCACCGGGGAGCTGTTTTTT.

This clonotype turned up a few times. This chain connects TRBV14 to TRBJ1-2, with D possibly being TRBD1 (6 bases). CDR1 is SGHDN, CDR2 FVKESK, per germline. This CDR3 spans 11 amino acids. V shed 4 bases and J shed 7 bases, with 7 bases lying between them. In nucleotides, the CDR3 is TGTGCCAGCAGCCCAGGGGTTGGCTACACCTTC. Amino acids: CASSPGVGYTF.

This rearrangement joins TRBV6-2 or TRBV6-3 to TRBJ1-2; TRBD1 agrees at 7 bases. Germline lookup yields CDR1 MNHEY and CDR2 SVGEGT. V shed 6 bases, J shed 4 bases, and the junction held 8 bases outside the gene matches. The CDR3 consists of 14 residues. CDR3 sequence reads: CASRQTGTAYGYTF. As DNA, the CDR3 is TGTGCCAGCAGGCAAACTGGGACAGCCTATGGCTACACCTTC.

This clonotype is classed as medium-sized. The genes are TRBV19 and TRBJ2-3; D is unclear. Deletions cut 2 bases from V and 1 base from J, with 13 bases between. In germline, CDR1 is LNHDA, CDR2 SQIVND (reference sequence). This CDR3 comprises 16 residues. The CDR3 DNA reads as TGTGCCAGTAGTATATCTTTCGGGTACGGCACAGATACGCAGTATTTT. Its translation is CASSISFGYGTDTQYF.

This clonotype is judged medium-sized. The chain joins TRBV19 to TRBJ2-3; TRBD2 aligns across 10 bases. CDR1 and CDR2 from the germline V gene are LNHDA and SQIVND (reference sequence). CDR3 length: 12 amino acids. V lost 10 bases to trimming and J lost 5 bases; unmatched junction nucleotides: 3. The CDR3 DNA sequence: TGTGCCACCCGACTAGCGGGAGATACGCAGTATTTT. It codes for CATRLAGDTQYF.

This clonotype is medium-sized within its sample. The CDR3 region is CASSLSQGGEKLFF. DNA for the CDR3: TGTGCCAGCAGTTTATCACAGGGCGGAGAAAAACTGTTTTTT. The chain couples TRBV12-3 or TRBV12-4 to TRBJ1-4, with a weak D call TRBD1 (6 bases). V was clipped by 2 bases and J by 8 bases, with 12 bases between them. This CDR3 has 14 residues.

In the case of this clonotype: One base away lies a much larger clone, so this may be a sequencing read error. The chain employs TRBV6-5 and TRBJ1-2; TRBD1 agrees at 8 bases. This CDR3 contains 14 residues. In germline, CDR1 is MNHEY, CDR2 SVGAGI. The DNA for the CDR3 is TGTGCCAGCACCGAGGACAGGGCTAACTTTGGCTACACCTTC. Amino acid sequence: CASTEDRANFGYTF.